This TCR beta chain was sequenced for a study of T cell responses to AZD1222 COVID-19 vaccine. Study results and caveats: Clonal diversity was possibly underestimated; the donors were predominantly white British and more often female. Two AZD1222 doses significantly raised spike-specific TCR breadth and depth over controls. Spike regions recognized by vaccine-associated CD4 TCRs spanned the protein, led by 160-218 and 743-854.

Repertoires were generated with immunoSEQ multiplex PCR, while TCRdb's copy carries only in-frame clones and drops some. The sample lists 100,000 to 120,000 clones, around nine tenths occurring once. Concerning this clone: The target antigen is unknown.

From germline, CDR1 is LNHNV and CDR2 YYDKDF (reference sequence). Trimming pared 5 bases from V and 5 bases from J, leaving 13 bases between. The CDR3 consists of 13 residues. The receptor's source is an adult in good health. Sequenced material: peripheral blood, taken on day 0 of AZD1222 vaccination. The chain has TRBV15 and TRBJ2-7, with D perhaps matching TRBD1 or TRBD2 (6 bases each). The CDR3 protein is CATSATRDNEQYF. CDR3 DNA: TGTGCCACCAGCGCGACTAGGGACAACGAGCAGTACTTC.